This entry lists 3 T cell receptor beta chains sequenced from one sample in a study of PD-L1 blockade in urothelial cancer. The protocol was immunoSEQ multiplex PCR, while the TCRdb copy is restricted to in-frame clones and leaves out a portion. Of tens of thousands of clones listed, about four fifths are singletons. Noted time point: pretreatment peripheral blood. Sequencing used PBMCs, obtained around atezolizumab (anti-PD-L1) treatment. The receptor set was obtained from a man between 45 and 60 years old with urothelial cancer.

This chain links TRBV7-3 with TRBJ2-2, with a weak D call TRBD1 (5 bases). Germline V CDR1 and CDR2: SGHTA, FQGTGA. Trimming took 7 bases from V and 0 from J, leaving 12 bases between them. This CDR3 region has 15 residues. The CDR3 region has the DNA TGTGCCAGCACCCAGAACAGGCCGAACACCGGGGAGCTGTTTTTT. It encodes CASTQNRPNTGELFF.

A word on this clone: This specimen includes other DNA sequences encoding the same CDR3. This chain links TRBV5-4 with TRBJ2-6; weak D call: TRBD2 (6 bases). The CDR3 loop spans 15 amino acids. Looked up from germline, CDR1 is SGHNT and CDR2 is YYREEE (reference sequence). The germline V and J ends were trimmed by 5 bases and 0 bases, with 9 bases remaining between them. As DNA, the CDR3 is TGTGCCAGCAGTTTGCGGGGCTCTGGGGCCAACGTCCTGACTTTC. Protein: CASSLRGSGANVLTF.

A few counts support this clone. The chain joins TRBV23-1 to TRBJ1-1; 7 bases match TRBD1. TRBV23-1 is treated as an ORF (open reading frame) with a function not yet certain. This CDR3 comprises 18 residues. V shed 1 base, J shed 0 bases, and the junction held 11 bases outside the gene matches. The CDR3 coding sequence is TGCGCCAGCAGTCAATGTCCCCCAGGGGGACGTATGAACACTGAAGCTTTCTTT. This gives the protein CASSQCPPGGRMNTEAFF.